Described below is a single T cell receptor beta chain sequence and its context. Here immunoSEQ multiplex PCR was the method, and the copy in TCRdb shows in-frame clones only, minus some. The table has 60,000 to 90,000 clones, around 95% seen once; the top ten hold less than 0.25%. This sample was included in a study of technical replicates of blood from four donors. The sequenced sample was T cells isolated from PBMCs. The TCR sequence derives from a human donor in good health.

CDR3 nucleotide sequence: TGTGCCAGCAGATACCGGGACAGGGGGGAGCAGTTCTTC. Amino acids: CASRYRDRGEQFF. The chain combines TRBV9 with TRBJ2-1; 11 bases line up with TRBD1. V shed 5 bases and J 10 bases; nucleotides not matched to a gene: 5. Germline-derived CDR1 and CDR2 are SGDLS and YYNGEE. The length of the CDR3 is 13 residues.